These 23 T cell receptor beta chains were all obtained from the same sample, sequenced in a study of T-cell memory formation after mild COVID-19. TCRdb reanalysed the 5' RACE reads using MiXCR and keeps one entry per CDR3 protein. The sample contains about 150,000 distinct CDR3 sequences, 20% to 25% of which appear only once. Sequenced: PBMCs or a T cell subset sorted from them (not recorded which). These receptors were obtained from an adult woman who had mild COVID-19 (a few samples of this study predate the infection). Cell type and time point are not known.

This clonotype was observed a single time. The V and J genes are TRBV30 and TRBJ2-6, with D unclear. The length of the CDR3 is 14 residues. V lost 1 base, J lost 1 base, and 5 bases lay in between. Germline-derived CDR1 and CDR2 are GTSNPN and SVGIG (reference sequence). The CDR3 coding sequence is TGTGCCTGGAGTGCTGGGTCTGGGGCCAACGTCCTGACTTTC. This sequence encodes CAWSAGSGANVLTF.

This clonotype was detected many times. The chain carries TRBV5-6 and TRBJ2-7; D may be TRBD1 (5 bases). V lost 2 bases, J lost 6 bases, and 12 bases lay in between. Germline loops: CDR1 SGHDT, CDR2 YYEEEE. CDR3 size: 13 residues. CDR3 sequence: CASSLNQGAEQYF. CDR3 bases: TGTGCCAGCAGCTTAAATCAGGGTGCCGAGCAGTACTTC.

This clonotype has a single count. This sequence joins TRBV7-3 and TRBJ2-3; the match to TRBD2 covers 7 bases. Germline values: CDR1 SGHTA, CDR2 FQGTGA. The length of the CDR3 is 16 residues. After removal of 6 bases from V and 0 bases from J, the junction contained 9 bases not matched to a gene. The CDR3 is CASRYIPSGSTDTQYF. CDR3 nucleotide sequence: TGTGCCAGCAGATATATCCCTAGCGGCAGCACAGATACGCAGTATTTT.

This clonotype was detected a few times. The V and J genes are TRBV4-2 and TRBJ2-2; TRBD2 is a possible D gene (5 bases). The V end was cut by 0 bases, the J end by 7 bases, with 12 bases between. This CDR3 has 15 residues. CDR1 and CDR2 from the germline V gene are LGHNA and YNFKEQ. CDR3 sequence: CASSQDRVGIGELFF. The DNA of the CDR3 is TGTGCCAGCAGCCAAGATCGAGTCGGGATCGGGGAGCTGTTTTTT.

This clonotype has a handful of counts. The chain couples TRBV29-1 to TRBJ1-2; D is unclear. From germline, CDR1 is SQVTM and CDR2 ANQGSEA. V lost 5 bases and J lost 3, with 13 bases in between. CDR3 length: 13 residues. CDR3 amino acids: CSVKGSRDYGYTF. In DNA, the CDR3 is TGCAGCGTTAAGGGATCGAGGGACTATGGCTACACCTTC.

CDR3 sequence: CASSYTNDRDYEQYF. The DNA for the CDR3 is TGTGCCAGCAGCTACACCAATGACAGGGATTACGAGCAGTACTTC. J is TRBJ2-7 and V is TRBV12-3 or TRBV12-4; 7 bases match TRBD1. CDR3 length: 15 amino acids. The trim removed 6 bases at V and 4 bases at J, leaving 12 bases unmatched.

This clonotype was counted only a few times. V usage is TRBV27 and J usage is TRBJ2-2; the match to TRBD2 covers 13 bases. The trim removed 6 bases at V and 3 bases at J, leaving 7 bases unmatched. The length of the CDR3 is 17 residues. The V gene's germline CDR1 is MNHEY and CDR2 SMNVEV (reference sequence). The CDR3 bases are TGTGCCAGCAGCCGGACTAGCGGGAGCCTTTACACCGGGGAGCTGTTTTTT. It is translated as CASSRTSGSLYTGELFF.

The J gene is TRBJ2-1, the V gene TRBV29-1; D call uncertain. Germline assignment: CDR1 SQVTM and CDR2 ANQGSEA. The CDR3 spans 12 residues. The ends were cut back, 7 bases at V and 2 bases at J, with 9 bases in the middle. CDR3 DNA: TGCAGCGCGTCACGCACCTACAATGAGCAGTTCTTC. Translation gives CSASRTYNEQFF.

The chain joins TRBV15 to TRBJ2-7, with D unclear. The CDR3 length is 13 residues. With 6 bases removed from V and 6 bases from J, the gap between germline ends came to 15 bases. Per the germline V gene, CDR1 is LNHNV and CDR2 is YYDKDF (reference sequence). CDR3 sequence reads: CATSGSTGGEQYF. Here the CDR3 DNA reads TGTGCCACCAGTGGAAGTACGGGTGGCGAGCAGTACTTC.

This clonotype was seen more than once but under ten times. This chain joins TRBV7-3 and TRBJ2-1, with 12 nucleotides matching TRBD2. The CDR3 spans 13 residues. Germline V lookup: CDR1 SGHTA, CDR2 FQGTGA. Unmatched junction bases numbered 6, after V lost 5 bases and J lost 13 bases. In nucleotides, the CDR3 is TGTGCCAGCAGCCAAGGACTAGCGGGGAGTCAGTTCTTC. Its protein is CASSQGLAGSQFF.

The table lists this clonotype with a few counts. The V call is TRBV6-5, the J call TRBJ1-2, with D perhaps matching TRBD1 (6 bases). The germline gives CDR1 MNHEY, CDR2 SVGAGI. The CDR3 has 15 amino acids. V was clipped by 0 bases and J by 13 bases, with 21 bases between them. The CDR3 loop reads CASSYSIGGPLESTF. The CDR3 DNA is TGTGCCAGCAGTTACTCGATCGGGGGCCCGCTTGAGAGCACCTTC.

In DNA form, the CDR3 reads TGTGCCAGCTCACCATTCGATGTGGGAGGCAATGAGCAGTTCTTC. It encodes CASSPFDVGGNEQFF. The V gene is TRBV18, the J gene TRBJ2-1; D possibly corresponds to TRBD2 (6 bases). The CDR3 loop spans 15 amino acids. Trimming pared 2 bases from V and 6 bases from J, leaving 14 bases between. CDR1 and CDR2 (germline): KGHSH, LQKENI.

This clonotype was picked up a small number of times. V usage is TRBV4-1 and J usage is TRBJ2-7, with D possibly matching TRBD1 (5 bases). CDR3 size: 15 residues. Germline-derived CDR1 and CDR2 are MGHRA and YSYEKL. V was shortened by 0 bases and J by 0 bases, with 9 bases between the two germline ends. CDR3: CASSQEGTGSYEQYF. CDR3 in DNA: TGCGCCAGCAGCCAAGAGGGCACAGGCTCCTACGAGCAGTACTTC.

The rearrangement uses TRBV20-1 and TRBJ1-1, with 7 nucleotides matching TRBD1. CDR3 length: 14 residues. The V and J ends lost 1 base and 3 bases, in that order; junction bases with no gene match: 5. Germline lookup yields CDR1 DFQATT and CDR2 SNEGSKA (reference sequence). Written as DNA, the CDR3 is TGCAGTGCTAGAGTAACAGGGGCGGACACTGAAGCTTTCTTT. Translation gives CSARVTGADTEAFF.

This clonotype was found a few times. The chain links TRBV9 to TRBJ2-7; TRBD2 is a possible D gene (6 bases). Trimming cost V 0 bases and J 0 bases, with 10 bases left between them. Germline V gene lookup returns CDR1 SGDLS and CDR2 YYNGEE. The CDR3 has 15 residues. This chain's CDR3 is CASSVDGGSSYEQYF. The CDR3, as DNA: TGTGCCAGCAGCGTAGATGGGGGGAGCTCCTACGAGCAGTACTTC.

This clonotype was counted between two and nine times. V and J are TRBV7-6 and TRBJ2-1, with D uncertain. This CDR3 region has 19 residues. Trimming took off 0 bases at V and 0 bases at J, with 18 bases between the two ends. Germline CDR1 reads SGHVS; CDR2 reads FNYEAQ. The CDR3: CASSLASIATPLSYNEQFF. The CDR3 bases are TGTGCCAGCAGCTTAGCGAGTATCGCCACGCCCCTCTCCTACAATGAGCAGTTCTTC. The full variable domain, with the rest looked up from reference TRBV7-6 and TRBJ2-1, is GAGVSQSPRYKVTKRGQDVALRCDPISGHVSLYWYRQALGQGPEFLTYFNYEAQQDKSGLPNDRFSAERPEGSISTLTIQRTEQRDSAMYRCASSLASIATPLSYNEQFFGPGTRLTVL.

This clonotype was seen only a few times. V is TRBV18 and J is TRBJ2-5, with 14 bases lining up with TRBD2. The CDR3 runs to 19 residues. The V segment lost 2 bases and the J segment 0 bases; nucleotides outside the gene matches: 8. In germline, CDR1 is KGHSH, CDR2 LQKENI. CDR3 sequence (DNA): TGTGCCAGCTCACCAAGCCCGGGACTAGCGGGAGATCACCAAGAGACCCAGTACTTC. Its protein is CASSPSPGLAGDHQETQYF. Combining the CDR3 with reference TRBV18 and TRBJ2-5 gives the whole variable domain NAGVMQNPRHLVRRRGQEARLRCSPMKGHSHVYWYRQLPEEGLKFMVYLQKENIIDESGMPKERFSAEFPKEGPSILRIQQVVRGDSAAYFCASSPSPGLAGDHQETQYFGPGTRLLVL.

Concerning this clonotype: A read error may explain this, as a much larger clone is one base away. V and J are TRBV6-5 and TRBJ1-1; a possible D gene is TRBD1 (5 bases). Germline V CDR1 and CDR2: MNHEY, SVGAGI. CDR3 length: 13 amino acids. The ends were cut back, 7 bases at V and 4 bases at J, with 13 bases in the middle. CDR3 in amino acids: CASTRGMITEAFF. CDR3 DNA: TGTGCCAGCACGCGGGGCATGATCACTGAAGCTTTCTTT.

This clonotype was detected a few times. The chain couples TRBV5-1 to TRBJ1-2; TRBD1 aligns across 7 bases. J was trimmed by 4 bases and V by 5 bases; bases with no gene match: 11. The CDR3 runs to 15 residues. Germline V gives CDR1 SGHRS, CDR2 YFSETQ. The CDR3 here is CASRVLSTGPYGYTF. The CDR3 nucleotides are TGCGCCAGCAGGGTGCTCTCGACAGGGCCCTATGGCTACACCTTC.

This clonotype was found a few times. This chain uses TRBV5-4 with TRBJ2-1; D gene unclear. Germline CDR1 is SGHNT and CDR2 is YYREEE (reference sequence). The CDR3 spans 12 residues. Trimming removed 6 bases at V and 3 bases at J, with 7 bases between. The CDR3 bases are TGTGCCAGCATTACCGACTACAATGAGCAGTTCTTC. Amino acid sequence: CASITDYNEQFF. Complete variable domain (other parts from reference TRBV5-4 and TRBJ2-1): ETGVTQSPTHLIKTRGQQVTLRCSSQSGHNTVSWYQQALGQGPQFIFQYYREEENGRGNFPPRFSGLQFPNYSSELNVNALELDDSALYLCASITDYNEQFFGPGTRLTVL.

This clonotype was counted only a few times. This chain links TRBV7-8 with TRBJ2-1; TRBD2 agrees at 13 bases. After removal of 6 bases from V and 4 bases from J, the junction contained 9 bases not matched to a gene. CDR3 length: 17 residues. Germline V gives CDR1 SGHVS, CDR2 FQNEAQ. The CDR3 region is CASRLNPGLAGYNEQFF. The CDR3 nucleotides are TGTGCCAGCAGACTTAACCCGGGACTAGCGGGATACAATGAGCAGTTCTTC.

This clonotype was detected only a few times. The chain employs TRBV24-1 and TRBJ2-1; no definite D call. There are 14 residues in the CDR3. V was pared by 4 bases and J by 6 bases, with 12 bases between. Germline loops: CDR1 KGHDR, CDR2 SFDVKD. The CDR3: CATSDPLQSNEQFF. The CDR3 region has the DNA TGTGCCACCAGTGACCCCTTACAGAGCAATGAGCAGTTCTTC.

In this sample, this clonotype turned up a few times. CDR3 DNA: TGTGCCAGCAGCTTGGGCTTCTCCGCTAGTGGCTACACCTTC. Its protein is CASSLGFSASGYTF. The chain links TRBV5-6 to TRBJ1-2, with D unresolved. Germline V gives CDR1 SGHDT, CDR2 YYEEEE. The CDR3 spans 14 residues. Trimming stripped 0 bases from V and 7 bases from J, with 13 bases between.